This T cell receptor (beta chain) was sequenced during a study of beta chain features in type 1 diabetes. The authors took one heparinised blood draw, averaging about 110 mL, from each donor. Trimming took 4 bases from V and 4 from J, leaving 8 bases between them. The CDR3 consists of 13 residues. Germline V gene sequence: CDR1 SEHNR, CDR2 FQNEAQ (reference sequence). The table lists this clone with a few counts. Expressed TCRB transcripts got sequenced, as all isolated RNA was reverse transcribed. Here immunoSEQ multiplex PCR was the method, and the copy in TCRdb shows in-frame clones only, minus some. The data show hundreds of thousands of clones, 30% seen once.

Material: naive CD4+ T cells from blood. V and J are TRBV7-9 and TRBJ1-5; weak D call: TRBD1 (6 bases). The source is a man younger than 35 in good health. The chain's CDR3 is CASSSGQNQPQHF. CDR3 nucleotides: TGTGCCAGCAGCTCAGGACAGAATCAGCCCCAGCATTTT.